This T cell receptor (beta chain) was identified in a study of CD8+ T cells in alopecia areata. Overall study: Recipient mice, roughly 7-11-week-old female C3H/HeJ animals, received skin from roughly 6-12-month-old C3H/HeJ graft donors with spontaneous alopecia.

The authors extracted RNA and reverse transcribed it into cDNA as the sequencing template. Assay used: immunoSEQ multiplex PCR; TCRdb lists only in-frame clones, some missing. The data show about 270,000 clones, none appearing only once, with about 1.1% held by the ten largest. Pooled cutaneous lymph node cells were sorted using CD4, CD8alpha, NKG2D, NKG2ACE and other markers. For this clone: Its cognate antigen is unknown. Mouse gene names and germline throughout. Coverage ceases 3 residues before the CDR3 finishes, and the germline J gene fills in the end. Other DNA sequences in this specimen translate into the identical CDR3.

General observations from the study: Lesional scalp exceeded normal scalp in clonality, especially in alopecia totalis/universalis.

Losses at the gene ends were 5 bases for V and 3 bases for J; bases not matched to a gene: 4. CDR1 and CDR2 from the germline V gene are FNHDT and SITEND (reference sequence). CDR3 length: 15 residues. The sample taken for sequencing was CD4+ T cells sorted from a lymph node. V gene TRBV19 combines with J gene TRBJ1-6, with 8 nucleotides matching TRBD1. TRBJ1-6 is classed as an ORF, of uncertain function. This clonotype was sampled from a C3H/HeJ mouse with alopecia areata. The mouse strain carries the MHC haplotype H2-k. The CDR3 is CASSPGGGYNSPLYF. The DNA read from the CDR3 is TGTGCCAGCAGCCCAGGGGGCGGCTATAATTCGCCC.